Below are 8 T cell receptor beta chains sequenced from a single sample in a study of blood T cell repertoires in COVID-19. Clones were read by immunoSEQ multiplex PCR, and TCRdb kept only the in-frame ones, dropping some. The repertoire holds more than 110,000 clones, with about four fifths as singletons. The sequencing input was peripheral blood. These TCRs come from a woman between 55 and 75 years old with acute or convalescent COVID-19.

This clone was detected a few times. The chain joins TRBV19 to TRBJ1-5; the D is unclear. This CDR3 is 12 amino acids long. Germline V gives CDR1 LNHDA, CDR2 SQIVND (reference sequence). The V and J ends lost 7 bases and 5 bases respectively, with 9 bases between them. The CDR3 sequence is CASTRTDQPQHF. CDR3 nucleotide sequence: TGTGCCAGTACCCGAACTGATCAGCCCCAGCATTTT.

V usage is TRBV3-1 (or the pseudogene TRBV3-2) and J usage is TRBJ2-7; maybe TRBD1 (7 bases). The germline V gene encodes CDR1 LGHDT and CDR2 YNNKEL (reference sequence). The CDR3 has 14 residues. V was shortened by 3 bases and J by 3 bases, with 12 bases between the two germline ends. The CDR3 is CASSHRQGGYEQYF. Here the CDR3 DNA reads TGTGCCAGCAGCCATCGGCAGGGGGGCTACGAGCAGTACTTC.

The chain couples TRBV19 to TRBJ2-6; TRBD1 might be the D (6 bases). This CDR3 contains 16 residues. The germline V gene has CDR1 LNHDA and CDR2 SQIVND (reference sequence). V was cut by 7 bases and J by 2 bases, with 15 bases left in between. DNA of the CDR3: TGTGCCAGTAATAAGGGGGAGACAGCTGGGGCCAACGTCCTGACTTTC. Its translation is CASNKGETAGANVLTF.

The chain employs TRBV7-9 and TRBJ1-3, with D uncertain. The CDR3 is 13 residues long. Per germline, CDR1 SEHNR and CDR2 FQNEAQ (reference sequence). Trimming left V 2 bases short and J 7 bases short, with 9 bases between. The CDR3 DNA follows: TGTGCCAGCAGCTTACGGGAGGCGAACACCATATATTTT. Translating gives CASSLREANTIYF.

This chain links TRBV7-2 with TRBJ1-1, with a possible D match to TRBD1 (5 bases). V dropped 4 bases and J dropped 11 bases, with 17 bases sitting between them. The CDR3 length is 13 residues. Germline CDR1 and CDR2: SGHTA and FQGNSA. The CDR3 loop is CASSSIGVRGAFF. CDR3 coding DNA: TGTGCCAGCAGCTCAATAGGGGTAAGGGGTGCTTTCTTT.

This rearrangement joins TRBV5-3 to TRBJ2-1, with no clear D. TRBV5-3 is designated an ORF whose function remains uncertain. The CDR3 length is 16 residues. Trimming stripped 0 bases from V and 0 bases from J, with 10 bases between. CDR3 region: CARSLGACSSYNEQFF. CDR3 nucleotide sequence: TGTGCCAGAAGCTTGGGCGCCTGTAGCTCCTACAATGAGCAGTTCTTC.

In DNA form, the CDR3 reads TGTGCCAGCAGCTTTGGTGTGGGAGTAGGCCAAGAGACCCAGTACTTC. It codes for CASSFGVGVGQETQYF. V gene TRBV5-5 combines with J gene TRBJ2-5, with D possibly being TRBD2 (5 bases). This CDR3 has 16 residues. Trimming removed 2 bases at V and 1 base at J, with 15 bases between. Germline CDR1 reads SGHKS; CDR2 reads YYEKEE (reference sequence).

A few counts support this clone. The V gene is TRBV6-6, the J gene TRBJ2-5; 8 bases are shared with TRBD1. Germline V gene data show CDR1 as MNHNY and CDR2 as SVGAGI (reference sequence). V shed 5 bases, J shed 5 bases, and the junction held 16 bases outside the gene matches. The length of the CDR3 is 17 residues. The CDR3 DNA reads as TGTGCCAGCAGTCAGGCACCCATCGACAGGGGTTTGGAGACCCAGTACTTC. This sequence encodes CASSQAPIDRGLETQYF.